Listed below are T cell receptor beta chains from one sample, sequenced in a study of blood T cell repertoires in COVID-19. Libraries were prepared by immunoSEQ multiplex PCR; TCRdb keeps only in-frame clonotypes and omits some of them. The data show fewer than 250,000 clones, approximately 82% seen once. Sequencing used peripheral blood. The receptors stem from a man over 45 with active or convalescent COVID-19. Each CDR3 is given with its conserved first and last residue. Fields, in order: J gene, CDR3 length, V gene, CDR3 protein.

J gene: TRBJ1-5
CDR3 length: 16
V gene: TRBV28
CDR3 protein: CANSWARQGANQPQHF

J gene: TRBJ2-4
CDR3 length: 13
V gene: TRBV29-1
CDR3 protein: CSAHRGQGNIQYF

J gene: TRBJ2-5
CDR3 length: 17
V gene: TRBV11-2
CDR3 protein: CASSPNPGTGEGETQYF

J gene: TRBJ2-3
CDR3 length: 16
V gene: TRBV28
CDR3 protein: CASSNPGQVAQDTQYF

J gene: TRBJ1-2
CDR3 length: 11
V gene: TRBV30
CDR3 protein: CAWSAVYGYTF

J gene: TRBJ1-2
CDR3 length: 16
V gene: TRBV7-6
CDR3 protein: CASSPPDRGSNYGYTF

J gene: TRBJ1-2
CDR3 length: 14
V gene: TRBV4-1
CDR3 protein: CASSQDTGSRGYTF

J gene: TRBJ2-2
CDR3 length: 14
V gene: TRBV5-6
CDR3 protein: CASSKRTSGGQLFF

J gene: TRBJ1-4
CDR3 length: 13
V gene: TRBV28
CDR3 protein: CASSLDRPEKLFF

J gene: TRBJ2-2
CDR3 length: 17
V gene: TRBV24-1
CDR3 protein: CATSDSRPGGRTGELFF

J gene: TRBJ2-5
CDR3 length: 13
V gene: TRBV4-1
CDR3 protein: CASSQVRDGAQYF

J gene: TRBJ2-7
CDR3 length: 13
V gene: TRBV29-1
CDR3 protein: CSVSSGSSGEQYF

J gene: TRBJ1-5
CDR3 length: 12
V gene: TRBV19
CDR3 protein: CASSDRYQPQHF

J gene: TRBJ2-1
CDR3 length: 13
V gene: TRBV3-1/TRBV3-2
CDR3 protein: CASSRGPNNEQFF

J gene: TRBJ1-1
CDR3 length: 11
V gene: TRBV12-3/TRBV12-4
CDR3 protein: CATRTNTEAFF

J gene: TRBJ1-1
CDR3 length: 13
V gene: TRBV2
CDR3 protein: CASMVSGNTEAFF

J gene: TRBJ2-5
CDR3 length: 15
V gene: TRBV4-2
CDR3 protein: CASSQGTGGQETQYF

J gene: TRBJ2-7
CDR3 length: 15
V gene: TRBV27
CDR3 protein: CASSPNSGTGYEQYF

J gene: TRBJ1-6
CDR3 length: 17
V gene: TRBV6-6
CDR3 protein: CASSHRGPRIVDSPLHF

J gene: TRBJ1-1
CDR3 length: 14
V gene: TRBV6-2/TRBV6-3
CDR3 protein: CASSYSRRGTEAFF

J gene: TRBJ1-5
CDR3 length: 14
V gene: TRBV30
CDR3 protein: CAWSKTGGNQPQHF

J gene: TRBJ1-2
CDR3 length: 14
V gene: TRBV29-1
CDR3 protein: CSVGVLAGGQGYTF

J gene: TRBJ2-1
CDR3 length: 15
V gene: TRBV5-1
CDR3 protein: CASSPGQGSHNEQFF

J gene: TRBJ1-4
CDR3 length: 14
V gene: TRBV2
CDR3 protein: CASNQVTANEKLFF

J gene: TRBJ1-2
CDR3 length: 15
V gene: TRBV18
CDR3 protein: CASSTGDRANYGYTF